The rows below give T cell receptor beta chains drawn from one sample of a study of a mutant IDH1 vaccine in newly diagnosed glioma. These receptors have no identified antigens. TCRdb's copy holds only in-frame clones and misses some; the assay was immunoSEQ multiplex PCR. The table records 95,000 to 120,000 clones, 75% to 90% of them present only once. Sequencing used PBMCs, obtained from a glioma patient whose treatment included an IDH1 peptide vaccine. The receptors stem from a woman aged 45-60 years with glioma. Each CDR3 is given with its conserved first and last residue. The D gene is left open where the match is weak. Only some rows state a clone size, as once, few, many or a class for expanded clones.

DNA	CDR3	size	V	J	D
TGTGCCAGCAACTTACAGGGGGTTTCTAATCAGCCCCAGCATTTT	CASNLQGVSNQPQHF	.	TRBV28	TRBJ1-5	TRBD1
TGCAGCGTTGAAAAGGGTGAGACCCAGTACTTC	CSVEKGETQYF	once	TRBV29-1	TRBJ2-5	.
TGTGCCAGCAGCTATTTACAGGGGGCGACGCAGCCCCAGCATTTT	CASSYLQGATQPQHF	.	TRBV28	TRBJ1-5	TRBD1
TGTGCCAGCAGCCCTCGGAATATGGCCACCGGGGAGCTGTTTTTT	CASSPRNMATGELFF	few	TRBV9	TRBJ2-2	.
TGTGCCAGCAGCGTAGCCTGGGGGAAATCCTACGAGCAGTACTTC	CASSVAWGKSYEQYF	.	TRBV9	TRBJ2-7	.
TGCGCCAGCAGCTTGGAACCCCGGAGCTCCTACAATGAGCAGTTCTTC	CASSLEPRSSYNEQFF	once	TRBV5-1	TRBJ2-1	.
TGCAGCGCCCGGACTAGCGGAGAGCAGTTCTTC	CSARTSGEQFF	.	TRBV29-1	TRBJ2-1	TRBD2
TGTGCCAGCAGCTTCCGTGGCGGGGATCAGCCCCAGCATTTT	CASSFRGGDQPQHF	.	TRBV5-8	TRBJ1-5	.
TGCGCCAGCTCAATAATGGGGGCTGACGAGCAGTACTTC	CASSIMGADEQYF	.	TRBV5-1	TRBJ2-7	.
TGTGCCAGCAAGTCCGACAGGATGACTGAAGCTTTCTTT	CASKSDRMTEAFF	.	TRBV6-5	TRBJ1-1	.
TGTGCCAGCAGTTTCACCTCACAGTACTCCTACGAGCAGTACTTC	CASSFTSQYSYEQYF	.	TRBV27	TRBJ2-7	.
TGTGCCAGTAGTATTCAGAGCTCCTACAATGAGCAGTTCTTC	CASSIQSSYNEQFF	.	TRBV19	TRBJ2-1	.
TGTGCCAGCTGCCCCAGAACTAGTGAGACAGATACGCAGTATTTT	CASCPRTSETDTQYF	.	TRBV27	TRBJ2-3	.
TGCGCCAGCAGCTGGTCGGGGGGCGGCGAGCAGTACTTC	CASSWSGGGEQYF	once	TRBV5-1	TRBJ2-7	.
TGTGCCAGTAGTACGGGGACAGAGTATAATGAAAAACTGTTTTTT	CASSTGTEYNEKLFF	.	TRBV19	TRBJ1-4	TRBD1
TGTGCCAGCAGGCCGGGACAGGGACGATTGAGCTATGGCTACACCTTC	CASRPGQGRLSYGYTF	.	TRBV28	TRBJ1-2	TRBD1
TGTGCCAGCAGGAGGGACGGTAACACTGAAGCTTTCTTT	CASRRDGNTEAFF	.	TRBV7-2	TRBJ1-1	.
TGTGCCAGCAGTTTTATAAAGGCCGCAGGAGACACCATATATTTT	CASSFIKAAGDTIYF	.	TRBV27	TRBJ1-3	.
TGTGCCAGCAGCTTTAGGTCGTCCGCTCCCGATACGCAGTATTTT	CASSFRSSAPDTQYF	.	TRBV7-3	TRBJ2-3	.
TGTGCCATCAGTGAGCCGTGGGGCCATGGGGGCGAGCAGTACTTC	CAISEPWGHGGEQYF	.	TRBV10-3	TRBJ2-7	.
TGTGCCAGCAGCTTAGCGCGGTACAATGAGCAGTTCTTC	CASSLARYNEQFF	.	TRBV7-9	TRBJ2-1	.
TGTGCCAGCTTCGCGGGCTATAGTCAGCCCCAGCATTTT	CASFAGYSQPQHF	.	TRBV28	TRBJ1-5	.
TGTGCCAGTAGTTCCTCTCAGGGCGAGCAGTACTTC	CASSSSQGEQYF	.	TRBV19	TRBJ2-7	.
TGTGCCAGCAGCACAGTCCGGGCCACTGAAGCTTTCTTT	CASSTVRATEAFF	.	TRBV5-5	TRBJ1-1	.
TGCAGCGTTGACGGGGGACTAGCGGGAGACACCGGGGAGCTGTTTTTT	CSVDGGLAGDTGELFF	.	TRBV29-1	TRBJ2-2	TRBD2
TGTGCCAGCAGCGGTGAGACTAGCGGGAGAGGCGGGGAGCTGTTTTTT	CASSGETSGRGGELFF	.	TRBV9	TRBJ2-2	TRBD2
TGTGCCAGCAGCTTAAAGAACACCGGGGAGCTGTTTTTT	CASSLKNTGELFF	.	TRBV11-2	TRBJ2-2	.
TGTGCCAGCAGCTTAGACGGGCGGCGAGGGATCACTGAAGCTTTCTTT	CASSLDGRRGITEAFF	.	TRBV11-2	TRBJ1-1	.
TGTGCCAGCTCACCACCGTTAGGGCGTGAGCAGTTCTTC	CASSPPLGREQFF	once	TRBV18	TRBJ2-1	.
TGTGCCAGCAGCGCCAGACAGGGTCTTAGCGCTGAAGCTTTCTTT	CASSARQGLSAEAFF	.	TRBV9	TRBJ1-1	TRBD1